Following are 23 T cell receptor beta chains from one sample sequenced in a study of blood T cell repertoires in COVID-19. Sequencing used immunoSEQ multiplex PCR; TCRdb keeps in-frame clones, though not all of them. The data contain approximately 58,000 clones, approximately 82% of them seen just once; the ten biggest clones take up less than 6.5%. Sequenced input: peripheral blood. The receptor set was obtained from a woman aged 55-69 years with acute or convalescent COVID-19.

This clone appeared a few times. This rearrangement joins TRBV11-2 to TRBJ1-4; 9 bases are a match to TRBD1. The V gene's germline CDR1 is SGHAT and CDR2 FQNNGV. V lost 2 bases to trimming and J lost 4 bases; unmatched junction nucleotides: 5. The CDR3 contains 16 residues. The CDR3, as DNA: TGTGCCAGCAGCTTAAGGGAGACAGGGGGTAATGAAAAACTGTTTTTT. It codes for CASSLRETGGNEKLFF.

This chain uses TRBV4-1 with TRBJ1-5, with a possible D match to TRBD1 (6 bases). With 1 base removed from V and 4 bases from J, the gap between germline ends came to 8 bases. CDR3 size: 14 residues. CDR1 and CDR2 from the germline V gene are MGHRA and YSYEKL. CDR3 protein: CASSQVGTNQPQHF. The DNA for the CDR3 is TGCGCCAGCAGCCAAGTAGGGACAAATCAGCCCCAGCATTTT.

The genes are TRBV19 and TRBJ2-7, with TRBD1 identical over 7 bases. Trimming took 6 bases from V and 4 from J; bases not matched to a gene: 12. CDR3 length: 15 amino acids. The germline gives CDR1 LNHDA, CDR2 SQIVND (reference sequence). CDR3 region: CASSSKGDSRYEQYF. The CDR3, as DNA: TGTGCCAGTAGCTCAAAGGGGGACAGCCGATACGAGCAGTACTTC.

The chain joins TRBV30 to TRBJ1-2; D gene unclear. V lost 3 bases, J lost 4 bases, and 6 bases lay in between. Germline V lookup: CDR1 GTSNPN, CDR2 SVGIG (reference sequence). CDR3 length: 11 amino acids. The CDR3 nucleotides read TGTGCCTGGAGCCCCGGCTATGGCTACACCTTC. Translated, it gives CAWSPGYGYTF.

The genes are TRBV6-5 and TRBJ1-6; 8 bases are shared with TRBD1. Germline CDR1 is MNHEY and CDR2 is SVGAGI. The CDR3 totals 13 residues. The V and J ends lost 8 bases and 8 bases, in that order; junction bases with no gene match: 5. The CDR3 here is CASSTGGDSPLHF. CDR3 in DNA: TGTGCCAGCTCCACAGGGGGAGATTCACCCCTCCACTTT.

This chain uses TRBV5-4 with TRBJ1-3, with TRBD1 as a possible D gene (5 bases). In germline, CDR1 is SGHNT, CDR2 YYREEE (reference sequence). CDR3 length: 18 residues. The V end lost 4 bases, the J end lost 0 bases, and 20 bases lay between the germline ends. CDR3 DNA: TGTGCCAGCAGCATTGACAGTGCGGCGGCCCCCTCTGGAAACACCATATATTTT. Amino acid sequence: CASSIDSAAAPSGNTIYF.

This clone was counted only a few times. The chain joins TRBV6-6 to TRBJ1-4; D is unresolved. Deletions cut 5 bases from V and 4 bases from J, with 8 bases between. The CDR3 totals 13 residues. The germline V gene has CDR1 MNHNY and CDR2 SVGAGI (reference sequence). In nucleotides, the CDR3 is TGTGCCAGCAGTGTGAGGTTTAATGAAAAACTGTTTTTT. Its protein product is CASSVRFNEKLFF.

This sequence joins TRBV6-5 and TRBJ1-4; 7 nucleotides line up with TRBD1. Trimming took 5 bases from V and 8 from J; bases not matched to a gene: 8. Germline V gene data show CDR1 as MNHEY and CDR2 as SVGAGI. The CDR3 is 14 residues long. CDR3 sequence: CASSQGVLGEKLFF. The CDR3 region has the DNA TGTGCCAGCAGTCAGGGGGTCCTGGGGGAAAAACTGTTTTTT.

The gene calls are TRBV2 and TRBJ1-5; D gene ambiguous. The CDR3 covers 13 residues. Between the trimmed V and J ends, which lost 4 bases and 6 bases, there was a span of 10 bases. Germline V gives CDR1 SNHLY, CDR2 FYNNEI. CDR3 sequence: CASSGGEGQPQHF. The CDR3 DNA follows: TGTGCCAGCAGTGGCGGGGAGGGTCAGCCCCAGCATTTT.

The rearrangement uses TRBV24-1 and TRBJ2-2; TRBD1 matches at 9 bases. J gave up 6 bases and V 6 bases, and 7 bases lay outside the gene matches. Germline V lookup: CDR1 KGHDR, CDR2 SFDVKD. The CDR3 contains 15 residues. The CDR3 DNA follows: TGTGCCACCAGTTCCGGACAGGGGCTGGCCGGGGAGCTGTTTTTT. Translation: CATSSGQGLAGELFF.

This chain links TRBV19 with TRBJ1-1; D remains unclear. V was pared by 6 bases and J by 7 bases, with 15 bases between. This CDR3 is built from 13 residues. Germline CDR1 is LNHDA and CDR2 is SQIVND (reference sequence). CDR3 coding DNA: TGTGCCAGTAGAATCGCGGGTTTGGGTGAAGCTTTCTTT. Translated, it gives CASRIAGLGEAFF. Full variable domain (outside the CDR3, taken from reference TRBV19 and TRBJ1-1): DGGITQSPKYLFRKEGQNVTLSCEQNLNHDAMYWYRQDPGQGLRLIYYSQIVNDFQKGDIAEGYSVSREKKESFPLTVTSAQKNPTAFYLCASRIAGLGEAFFGQGTRLTVV.

V and J are TRBV9 and TRBJ2-2, with D unclear. This CDR3 is 13 amino acids long. The ends were cut back, 3 bases at V and 6 bases at J, with 9 bases in the middle. Per germline, CDR1 SGDLS and CDR2 YYNGEE. The CDR3 is CASSAFFPGELFF. The CDR3 nucleotides read TGTGCCAGCAGCGCGTTTTTCCCCGGGGAGCTGTTTTTT. The complete variable domain, with remaining parts taken from reference TRBV9 and TRBJ2-2, reads DSGVTQTPKHLITATGQRVTLRCSPRSGDLSVYWYQQSLDQGLQFLIQYYNGEERAKGNILERFSAQQFPDLHSELNLSSLELGDSALYFCASSAFFPGELFFGEGSRLTVL.

A few counts support this clone. This chain links TRBV2 with TRBJ1-1; D not certain. CDR1 is SNHLY and CDR2 is FYNNEI in the germline V gene. The CDR3 has 13 amino acids. Trimming shortened V by 4 bases and J by 8 bases, and 14 bases separated the two germline ends. In DNA form, the CDR3 reads TGTGCCAGCAGTGTTTCGCCAGTCAAGGAAGCTTTCTTT. It codes for CASSVSPVKEAFF.

This clone has a single count. V usage is TRBV6-4 and J usage is TRBJ2-3; tentatively, D is TRBD1 (6 bases). This CDR3 has 15 residues. Trimming removed 0 bases at V and 6 bases at J, with 13 bases between. Germline loops: CDR1 MRHNA, CDR2 SNTAGT. The CDR3 spells CASSDSGATPDTQYF. The CDR3 bases are TGTGCCAGCAGTGACTCGGGGGCGACACCGGATACGCAGTATTTT.

This chain uses TRBV19 with TRBJ1-5; D is perhaps TRBD1 (5 bases). Germline V lookup: CDR1 LNHDA, CDR2 SQIVND (reference sequence). The CDR3 consists of 15 residues. The germline V and J ends were trimmed by 1 base and 1 base, with 8 bases remaining between them. CDR3 bases: TGTGCCAGTAGTATAGTCAGGGAAAGCAATCAGCCCCAGCATTTT. It translates to CASSIVRESNQPQHF. The full variable domain, in which reference TRBV19 and TRBJ1-5 provide the parts outside the CDR3, is DGGITQSPKYLFRKEGQNVTLSCEQNLNHDAMYWYRQDPGQGLRLIYYSQIVNDFQKGDIAEGYSVSREKKESFPLTVTSAQKNPTAFYLCASSIVRESNQPQHFGDGTRLSIL.

The chain is built from TRBV5-1 and TRBJ1-2, with 12 bases identical to TRBD1. The CDR3 loop spans 16 amino acids. J was trimmed by 8 bases and V by 4 bases; bases with no gene match: 12. Germline CDR1 is SGHRS and CDR2 is YFSETQ. CDR3 coding DNA: TGCGCCAGCAGCACCCCCGGGACAGGGGGCTCTCAAGGCTACACCTTC. As protein: CASSTPGTGGSQGYTF.

CDR3: CASSEGRRLASFYEQYF. CDR3 sequence (DNA): TGTGCCAGCAGTGAAGGCCGGAGACTAGCGAGCTTTTACGAGCAGTACTTC. The chain recombines TRBV6-1 with TRBJ2-7; 8 bases match TRBD2. The length of the CDR3 is 17 residues. CDR1 MNHNS and CDR2 SASEGT come from the germline V gene. V was clipped by 1 base and J by 4 bases; unmatched bases: 12.

V is TRBV14 and J is TRBJ1-4; 8 bases are shared with TRBD1. The CDR3 is 14 residues long. The trim removed 4 bases at V and 5 bases at J, leaving 3 bases unmatched. The germline V gene has CDR1 SGHDN and CDR2 FVKESK. The CDR3 reads CASSPRQGNEKLFF. The CDR3 region has the DNA TGTGCCAGCAGCCCCAGACAGGGGAATGAAAAACTGTTTTTT.

The chain joins TRBV2 to TRBJ2-3, with D possibly matching TRBD2 (6 bases). Germline CDR1 SNHLY, CDR2 FYNNEI. V shed 6 bases and J shed 5 bases, with 12 bases lying between them. This CDR3 contains 13 residues. CDR3 in amino acids: CASREPAGDTQYF. CDR3 nucleotide sequence: TGTGCCAGCAGAGAACCAGCGGGAGATACGCAGTATTTT. Full variable domain (missing parts from reference TRBV2 and TRBJ2-3): EPEVTQTPSHQVTQMGQEVILRCVPISNHLYFYWYRQILGQKVEFLVSFYNNEISEKSEIFDDQFSVERPDGSNFTLKIRSTKLEDSAMYFCASREPAGDTQYFGPGTRLTVL.

This rearrangement joins TRBV7-3 to TRBJ2-5; 8 nucleotides agree with TRBD1. Germline-derived CDR1 and CDR2 are SGHTA and FQGTGA. CDR3 length: 14 residues. V gave up 3 bases and J gave up 5 bases; unmatched junction bases: 5. The CDR3 DNA reads TGTGCCAGCAGCTTCGGACAGGGTGGGGAGACCCAGTACTTC. It is translated as CASSFGQGGETQYF.

The chain's CDR3 is CASSIETGEGQPQHF. CDR3 bases: TGTGCCAGTAGTATAGAAACAGGGGAAGGTCAGCCCCAGCATTTT. V gene TRBV19 combines with J gene TRBJ1-5, with 7 bases lining up with TRBD1. This CDR3 spans 15 amino acids. J was trimmed by 6 bases and V by 0 bases; bases with no gene match: 5. The germline CDR1 and CDR2 sequences are LNHDA and SQIVND (reference sequence).

V and J are TRBV6-2 or TRBV6-3 and TRBJ2-2; 9 nucleotides match TRBD2. Germline CDR1 MNHEY, CDR2 SVGEGT. The CDR3 totals 16 residues. V dropped 0 bases and J dropped 3; count of bases not matched to a gene: 2. The chain's CDR3 is CASSYSASGDTGELFF. CDR3 DNA: TGTGCCAGCAGTTACTCGGCTAGCGGGGACACCGGGGAGCTGTTTTTT.

The chain employs TRBV4-1 and TRBJ1-1; TRBD1 aligns across 8 bases. V lost 1 base and J lost 5; bases outside the gene matches: 6. The CDR3 spans 15 residues. Germline V gene lookup returns CDR1 MGHRA and CDR2 YSYEKL. CDR3 in amino acids: CASSQVQGAATEAFF. The CDR3 DNA reads TGCGCCAGCAGCCAAGTTCAGGGGGCGGCTACTGAAGCTTTCTTT.